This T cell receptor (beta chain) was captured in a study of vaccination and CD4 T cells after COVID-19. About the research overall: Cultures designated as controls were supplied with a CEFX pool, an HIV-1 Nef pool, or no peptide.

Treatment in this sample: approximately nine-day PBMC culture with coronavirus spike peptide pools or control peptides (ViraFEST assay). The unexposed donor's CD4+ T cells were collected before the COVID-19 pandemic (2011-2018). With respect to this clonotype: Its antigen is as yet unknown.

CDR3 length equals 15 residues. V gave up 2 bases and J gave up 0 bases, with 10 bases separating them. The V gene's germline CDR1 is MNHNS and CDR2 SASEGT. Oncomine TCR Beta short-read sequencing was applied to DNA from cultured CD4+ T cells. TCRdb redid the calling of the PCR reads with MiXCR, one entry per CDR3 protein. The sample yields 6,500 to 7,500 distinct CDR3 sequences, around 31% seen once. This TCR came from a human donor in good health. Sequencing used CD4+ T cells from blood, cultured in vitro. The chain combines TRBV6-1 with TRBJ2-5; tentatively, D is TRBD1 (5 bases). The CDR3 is CASSEFVGHQETQYF. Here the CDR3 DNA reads TGTGCCAGCAGTGAATTCGTGGGGCACCAAGAGACCCAGTACTTC.